This TCR beta chain originates from a study of cytomegalovirus exposure and HLA in healthy donors. Worth noting for this clone: Its antigen is not known.

The PCR had 60 Vbeta and 13 Jbeta primers. Libraries were prepared by immunoSEQ multiplex PCR; TCRdb keeps only in-frame clonotypes and omits some of them. The sample lists 150,000 to 170,000 clones; around 80% were seen once. It was healthy bone marrow donors who served as donors. Study findings and constraints: The authors enumerated over 150 TCR beta chains as linked to cytomegalovirus. Analyzed later, association rates of TCRs varied across HLA loci, with DRB1 most and HLA-C fewest.

This TCR was recovered from a woman aged 40 to 55 in good health and CMV-seropositive. The source material was PBMCs.

CDR3 protein: CASSSTGNPGGYTF. DNA for the CDR3: TGCGCCAGCAGCTCAACAGGGAATCCGGGTGGCTACACCTTC. This chain connects TRBV5-1 to TRBJ1-2; tentative D call: TRBD1 (6 bases). From germline, CDR1 is SGHRS and CDR2 YFSETQ. The CDR3 covers 14 residues. The V and J ends lost 3 bases and 7 bases respectively, with 16 bases between them.